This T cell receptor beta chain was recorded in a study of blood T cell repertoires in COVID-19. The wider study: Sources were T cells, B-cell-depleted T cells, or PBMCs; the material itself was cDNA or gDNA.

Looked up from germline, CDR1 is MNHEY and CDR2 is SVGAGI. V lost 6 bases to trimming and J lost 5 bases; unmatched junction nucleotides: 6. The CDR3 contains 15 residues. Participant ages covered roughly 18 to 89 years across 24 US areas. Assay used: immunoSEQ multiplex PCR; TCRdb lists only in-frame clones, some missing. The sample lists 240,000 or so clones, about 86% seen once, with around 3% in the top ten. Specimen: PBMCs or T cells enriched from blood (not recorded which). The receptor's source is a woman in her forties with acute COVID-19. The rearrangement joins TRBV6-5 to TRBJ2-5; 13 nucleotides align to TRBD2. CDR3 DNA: TGTGCCAGCAGACGGACTAGCGGGAGATGGGAGACCCAGTACTTC. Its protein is CASRRTSGRWETQYF.